This TCR beta chain originates from a study of blood T cell repertoires in COVID-19. Study information: Italy, Spain and the United States were the sources of the convalescent and acute COVID-19 samples. PBMCs, B-cell-depleted T cells, or T cells were the source of the cDNA or gDNA that made up the material.

The CDR3 sequence is 13 residues long. The V end was cut by 4 bases, the J end by 4 bases, with 10 bases between. In the study's own analysis: For nucleated cells, counts were estimated from reference gene primer amplification. The repertoire was sequenced with immunoSEQ multiplex PCR; TCRdb's copy has only in-frame clones and lacks some. From that table come the V and J calls and clone size; the DNA was used to work out D and trimming. The table lists about 250,000 clones, roughly 89% of them singletons. The clonotype was recovered from a middle-aged woman who had recovered from COVID-19. The rearrangement links TRBV12-3 or TRBV12-4 to TRBJ1-2; possibly TRBD1 for D (6 bases). The sequenced material came from peripheral blood. The CDR3 sequence is CASSSEDSYGYTF. The CDR3 DNA reads TGTGCCAGCAGTTCCGAGGACAGCTATGGCTACACCTTC.